The 30 T cell receptor beta chains in this list originate from one sample, sequenced in a study of blood T cell repertoires in COVID-19. TCRdb's table, derived via immunoSEQ multiplex PCR, lists solely in-frame clones and lacks some. The table has more than 60,000 clones, 65% to 85% seen once. What was sequenced was peripheral blood. These receptors originate from a man aged 50-60 years with acute or convalescent COVID-19.

The chain is built from TRBV7-9 and TRBJ1-4; 10 bases align to TRBD1. Trimming took 4 bases from V and 7 from J; bases not matched to a gene: 12. CDR1 SEHNR and CDR2 FQNEAQ come from the germline V gene (reference sequence). The CDR3 is 17 residues long. CDR3 in DNA: TGTGCCAGCAGCTACCCCCCGGGGACAGGGGATCCTGAAAAACTGTTTTTT. It encodes CASSYPPGTGDPEKLFF.

The rearrangement uses TRBV6-5 and TRBJ2-1, with D possibly TRBD1 on 6 matching bases. The length of the CDR3 is 15 residues. From germline, CDR1 is MNHEY and CDR2 SVGAGI. V was pared by 7 bases and J by 3 bases, with 16 bases between. The CDR3 spells CASTQGILLYNEQFF. Written as DNA, the CDR3 is TGTGCCAGCACCCAGGGGATCCTTCTCTACAATGAGCAGTTCTTC.

This chain links TRBV3-1 (or the pseudogene TRBV3-2) with TRBJ2-7, with 9 positions matching TRBD2. The length of the CDR3 is 13 residues. Germline CDR1 reads LGHDT; CDR2 reads YNNKEL (reference sequence). V dropped 3 bases and J dropped 7; count of bases not matched to a gene: 4. In DNA, the CDR3 is TGTGCCAGCAGCCAGATAGCGGGAGTGGAGCAGTACTTC. Protein product: CASSQIAGVEQYF.

The chain couples TRBV28 to TRBJ2-1; D uncertain. This CDR3 spans 14 amino acids. V lost 2 bases, J lost 4 bases, and 9 bases lay in between. Per germline, CDR1 MDHEN and CDR2 SYDVKM. The CDR3 region is CASSLGPRYNEQFF. The DNA of the CDR3 is TGTGCCAGCAGTTTAGGCCCCAGATACAATGAGCAGTTCTTC.

This clone was found once. The rearrangement joins TRBV5-1 to TRBJ2-1; 7 positions match TRBD2. The ends lost 4 bases at V and 7 bases at J; junction bases unmatched: 14. Germline V gives CDR1 SGHRS, CDR2 YFSETQ. The CDR3 has 16 amino acids. CDR3 residues: CASSQRTTGTTNEQFF. In DNA form, the CDR3 reads TGCGCCAGCAGCCAAAGAACAACCGGGACTACGAATGAGCAGTTCTTC.

The gene calls are TRBV7-9 and TRBJ1-5; tentatively, D is TRBD1 (6 bases). The CDR3 sequence is 13 residues long. CDR1 and CDR2 (germline): SEHNR, FQNEAQ (reference sequence). Trimming left V 5 bases short and J 9 bases short, with 14 bases between. CDR3 nucleotides: TGTGCCAGCAGCGAACAGGGTTATCGGCCCCAGCATTTT. Its translation: CASSEQGYRPQHF.

The chain uses TRBV9 and TRBJ1-3; 9 positions agree with TRBD1. The CDR3 has 16 amino acids. Germline lookup yields CDR1 SGDLS and CDR2 YYNGEE. The V and J ends lost 0 bases and 3 bases, in that order; junction bases with no gene match: 4. This CDR3 is CASSVDWDRVGNTIYF. CDR3 coding DNA: TGTGCCAGCAGCGTAGACTGGGACAGGGTTGGAAACACCATATATTTT.

The chain combines TRBV14 with TRBJ2-1; no firm D call. Trimming removed 1 base at V and 6 bases at J, with 7 bases between. The CDR3 runs to 13 residues. The germline gives CDR1 SGHDN, CDR2 FVKESK. This CDR3 reads CASSQAYGNEQFF. The CDR3 region has the DNA TGTGCCAGCAGCCAAGCGTACGGCAATGAGCAGTTCTTC.

V and J are TRBV18 and TRBJ1-4; 8 nucleotides agree with TRBD1. The CDR3 has 17 residues. V lost 3 bases to trimming and J lost 5 bases; unmatched junction nucleotides: 11. Germline V gives CDR1 KGHSH, CDR2 LQKENI. CDR3 DNA: TGTGCCAGCTCACCTATCCCAGGGGGCGTAGGAAATGAAAAACTGTTTTTT. Protein: CASSPIPGGVGNEKLFF.

This chain joins TRBV6-5 and TRBJ2-1; the D gene is possibly TRBD2 (6 bases). This CDR3 has 15 amino acids. The ends were cut back, 5 bases at V and 9 bases at J, with 20 bases in the middle. The germline V gene has CDR1 MNHEY and CDR2 SVGAGI. The CDR3 reads CASSTTGTPTGEQFF. CDR3 DNA: TGTGCCAGCAGTACAACCGGGACTCCAACTGGTGAGCAGTTCTTC.

This clone was seen a handful of times. V gene TRBV28 combines with J gene TRBJ1-5; D might be TRBD1 (5 bases). Trimming left V 5 bases short and J 6 bases short, with 14 bases between. The CDR3 loop spans 14 amino acids. Germline CDR1 and CDR2: MDHEN and SYDVKM. This CDR3 reads CASSITGSGQPQHF. DNA for the CDR3: TGTGCCAGCAGTATTACAGGTTCGGGTCAGCCCCAGCATTTT. Drawing the rest from reference TRBV28 and TRBJ1-5, the complete variable domain is DVKVTQSSRYLVKRTGEKVFLECVQDMDHENMFWYRQDPGLGLRLIYFSYDVKMKEKGDIPEGYSVSREKKERFSLILESASTNQTSMYLCASSITGSGQPQHFGDGTRLSIL.

V gene TRBV4-3 combines with J gene TRBJ2-3; D possibly corresponds to TRBD2 (6 bases). The CDR3 contains 16 residues. With 0 bases removed from V and 2 bases from J, the gap between germline ends came to 12 bases. CDR1 and CDR2 from the germline V gene are LGHNA and YSLEER. The CDR3 protein is CASSQELAVATDTQYF. The CDR3 DNA reads as TGCGCCAGCAGCCAAGAACTAGCAGTAGCCACAGATACGCAGTATTTT.

This chain uses TRBV5-6 with TRBJ2-7; D may be TRBD1 (5 bases). The V and J ends lost 3 bases and 2 bases respectively, with 15 bases between them. This CDR3 region has 15 residues. In germline, CDR1 is SGHDT, CDR2 YYEEEE. Written as DNA, the CDR3 is TGTGCCAGCAGCTCCAACCCGGACATAGCCTACGAGCAGTACTTC. Protein product: CASSSNPDIAYEQYF.

This clone has only one observation. Germline is not matched at one junction end, which may reflect a read error. The chain employs TRBV12-5 and TRBJ2-1; TRBD2 agrees at 10 bases. Germline assignment: CDR1 LGHNT and CDR2 FRNRAP. The CDR3 extends over 16 amino acids. The CDR3: CASGLDPRPSGGTLLF. The CDR3 nucleotides are TGTGCTAGTGGTTTGGACCCGAGACCTAGCGGGGGTACCTTACTCTTC.

V and J are TRBV15 and TRBJ1-1; maybe TRBD1 (5 bases). The ends were cut back, 2 bases at V and 5 bases at J, with 9 bases in the middle. CDR3 length equals 13 residues. The germline V gene encodes CDR1 LNHNV and CDR2 YYDKDF (reference sequence). The CDR3 DNA reads as TGTGCCACCAGCAGACCATCAGGGACTGAAGCTTTCTTT. It yields the protein CATSRPSGTEAFF.

V gene TRBV5-1 combines with J gene TRBJ2-7, with TRBD1 matching over 7 bases. This CDR3 is 19 amino acids long. The germline CDR1 and CDR2 sequences are SGHRS and YFSETQ. The V gene end was trimmed by 0 bases and the J gene end by 0 bases; junction bases not matched to a gene: 15. As DNA, the CDR3 is TGCGCCAGCAGCTTGGTCCGGGACAGCGACTGGCAGAGCTCCTACGAGCAGTACTTC. Its protein product is CASSLVRDSDWQSSYEQYF.

The gene calls are TRBV6-1 and TRBJ2-1; TRBD2 agrees at 10 bases. The germline gives CDR1 MNHNS, CDR2 SASEGT. The V and J ends lost 1 base and 4 bases, in that order; junction bases with no gene match: 4. CDR3 length: 16 residues. CDR3 DNA: TGTGCCAGCAGTGAAGTAGGTAGCGGGAGGTACAATGAGCAGTTCTTC. Its translation: CASSEVGSGRYNEQFF.

The rearrangement links TRBV4-3 to TRBJ2-7, with D perhaps matching TRBD2 (6 bases). V was clipped by 1 base and J by 2 bases, with 12 bases between them. Germline V gene lookup returns CDR1 LGHNA and CDR2 YSLEER. The CDR3 has 15 residues. The CDR3 reads CASSQGWEEPYEQYF. For the CDR3, the DNA is TGCGCCAGCAGCCAAGGGTGGGAGGAACCCTACGAGCAGTACTTC.

This sequence joins TRBV7-9 and TRBJ2-3; TRBD1 might be the D (5 bases). V dropped 3 bases and J dropped 0 bases, with 10 bases sitting between them. Germline V CDR1 and CDR2: SEHNR, FQNEAQ (reference sequence). The CDR3 loop spans 15 amino acids. Written as DNA, the CDR3 is TGTGCCAGCAGCTTGGGGCACACTAGCACAGATACGCAGTATTTT. Its translation: CASSLGHTSTDTQYF.

The chain uses TRBV7-6 and TRBJ2-3, with 10 bases lining up with TRBD2. V dropped 7 bases and J dropped 6; count of bases not matched to a gene: 10. Germline V gene data show CDR1 as SGHVS and CDR2 as FNYEAQ. CDR3 length: 15 amino acids. CDR3 sequence reads: CASTDLAGGADTQYF. The DNA for the CDR3 is TGTGCCAGCACCGATTTAGCGGGAGGCGCTGATACGCAGTATTTT.

The CDR3 loop reads CASSPDRGLNFNEQFF. DNA of the CDR3: TGTGCCAGCTCACCCGACAGGGGCCTTAACTTCAATGAGCAGTTCTTC. The chain employs TRBV18 and TRBJ2-1, with 8 positions matching TRBD1. Looked up from germline, CDR1 is KGHSH and CDR2 is LQKENI. This CDR3 has 16 amino acids. J gave up 6 bases and V 3 bases, and 10 bases lay outside the gene matches.

The chain links TRBV28 to TRBJ1-6, with 7 bases lining up with TRBD1. The CDR3 runs 13 residues. Germline V lookup: CDR1 MDHEN, CDR2 SYDVKM. Losses at the gene ends were 8 bases for V and 7 bases for J; bases not matched to a gene: 5. The CDR3 DNA is TGTGCCAGCGGGGACAGCCCCAATTCACCCCTCCACTTT. This codes for CASGDSPNSPLHF. Based on the CDR3 plus reference TRBV28 and TRBJ1-6, the full variable domain is DVKVTQSSRYLVKRTGEKVFLECVQDMDHENMFWYRQDPGLGLRLIYFSYDVKMKEKGDIPEGYSVSREKKERFSLILESASTNQTSMYLCASGDSPNSPLHFGNGTRLTVT.

The chain joins TRBV6-5 to TRBJ2-3; D is undetermined. Germline CDR1 MNHEY, CDR2 SVGAGI. V dropped 7 bases and J dropped 2 bases, with 10 bases sitting between them. CDR3 length: 13 residues. The DNA for the CDR3 is TGTGCCAGCACCCTTCACACCACAGATACGCAGTATTTT. Protein product: CASTLHTTDTQYF.

V gene TRBV2 combines with J gene TRBJ1-1; maybe TRBD1 (5 bases). Per the germline V gene, CDR1 is SNHLY and CDR2 is FYNNEI. The V and J ends lost 7 bases and 4 bases respectively, with 10 bases between them. This CDR3 is 12 amino acids long. The DNA of the CDR3 is TGTGCCAGCAATCGGGGGTCCACTGAAGCTTTCTTT. Translation gives CASNRGSTEAFF.

This chain joins TRBV6-1 and TRBJ1-1, with D tentatively TRBD1 (5 bases). The CDR3 is made up of 14 amino acids. Germline V lookup: CDR1 MNHNS, CDR2 SASEGT. Trimming cost V 1 base and J 3 bases, with 9 bases left between them. The CDR3 DNA reads as TGTGCCAGCAGTGAAGTGGGGGGGGACACTGAAGCTTTCTTT. This codes for CASSEVGGDTEAFF.

The rearrangement uses TRBV6-6 and TRBJ1-5; 8 nucleotides line up with TRBD1. The CDR3 is made up of 14 amino acids. Trimming removed 5 bases from V and 1 base from J; junction bases left unmatched: 1. Germline V CDR1 and CDR2: MNHNY, SVGAGI (reference sequence). In DNA, the CDR3 is TGTGCCAGCAGTAGGGACAGGAGCAATCAGCCCCAGCATTTT. Residues: CASSRDRSNQPQHF.

V and J are TRBV6-6 and TRBJ1-2, with D possibly TRBD1 on 6 matching bases. CDR3 size: 14 residues. The germline gives CDR1 MNHNY, CDR2 SVGAGI (reference sequence). The V end was cut by 0 bases, the J end by 6 bases, with 11 bases between. The CDR3 DNA follows: TGTGCCAGCAGTTACTCGAGCGGGGGCCATGGCTACACCTTC. As protein: CASSYSSGGHGYTF.

V and J are TRBV2 and TRBJ2-7, with 9 bases fitting TRBD1. Germline assignment: CDR1 SNHLY and CDR2 FYNNEI. J gave up 3 bases and V 8 bases, and 11 bases lay outside the gene matches. The CDR3 covers 15 residues. DNA for the CDR3: TGTGCCAGCCTGATACAGGGGGCGTCGATCTACGAGCAGTACTTC. It is translated as CASLIQGASIYEQYF.

This clone was detected a few times. V gene TRBV19 combines with J gene TRBJ1-6; D unresolved. The CDR3 consists of 16 residues. CDR1 and CDR2 from the germline V gene are LNHDA and SQIVND (reference sequence). With 1 base removed from V and 6 bases from J, the gap between germline ends came to 13 bases. The CDR3 spells CASSIGNRGTNSPLHF. The CDR3 coding sequence is TGTGCCAGTAGTATAGGAAATCGGGGAACTAATTCACCCCTCCACTTT.

This clone was recorded only once. The chain employs TRBV5-1 and TRBJ2-2; 10 nucleotides line up with TRBD1. CDR1 is SGHRS, CDR2 YFSETQ, per germline. V gave up 5 bases and J gave up 7 bases; unmatched junction bases: 5. The CDR3 is made up of 14 amino acids. Here the CDR3 DNA reads TGCGCCAGCAGATCGGGACAGGGGTTCGGGGAGCTGTTTTTT. Translation: CASRSGQGFGELFF.